A selection of T cell receptor beta chains follows, all from one sample in a study of human T cells and chemical hapten exposure. A single record per CDR3 protein comes from TCRdb applying MiXCR to the RACE reads. Here the sample spans 250,000 to 300,000 distinct CDR3 sequences, about 7.7% being singletons. This specimen was whole blood, taken in connection with sensitization to the hapten diphenylcyclopropenone (DPC). Receptors were obtained from a man younger than 30 with alopecia areata. Some clones in this sample may be carry-over from other donors' samples. The CDR3 runs from the conserved cysteine through the conserved F or W. The D gene is left open where the match is weak. Only some rows state a clone size, as once, few, many or a class for expanded clones.

v_call	j_call	clone_size	d_call	cdr3_aa	cdr3_nt
TRBV29-1	TRBJ1-2	few	TRBD1	CSVSENRDREDYGYTF	TGCAGCGTTTCCGAAAACCGGGACAGGGAGGACTATGGCTACACCTTC
TRBV5-1	TRBJ1-4	many	NA	CAGRVEGIDEKLFF	TGCGCCGGGCGCGTTGAGGGCATCGATGAAAAACTGTTTTTT
TRBV7-2	TRBJ2-4	NA	NA	CVSSLRTDDQYF	TGTGTCAGCAGCCTTCGGACGGATGATCAGTACTTC
TRBV5-1	TRBJ1-2	few	TRBD1	CASSLYPDPTGKGYTF	TGCGCCAGCAGCCTGTATCCGGACCCGACAGGGAAAGGCTACACCTTC
TRBV19	TRBJ2-7	NA	NA	CASTSAVGAYEQYF	TGTGCCAGTACCTCAGCGGTGGGTGCCTACGAGCAGTACTTC
TRBV6-1	TRBJ1-1	NA	NA	CASTFQWTEAFF	TGTGCCAGCACCTTTCAGTGGACTGAAGCTTTCTTT
TRBV7-6	TRBJ1-5	NA	TRBD1	CASSTGDQPQHF	TGTGCCAGCAGCACAGGGGATCAGCCCCAGCATTTT
TRBV7-2	TRBJ2-2	NA	NA	CASSLRRNTGELFF	TGTGCCAGCAGCCTTCGACGGAACACCGGGGAGCTGTTTTTT
TRBV7-3	TRBJ2-7	NA	TRBD2	CASSFSGGSSYEQYF	TGTGCCAGCAGCTTTAGCGGGGGGAGTTCCTACGAGCAGTACTTC
TRBV20-1	TRBJ2-1	few	TRBD1	CSVERPGTGGGEQFF	TGCAGTGTTGAGAGACCCGGGACAGGGGGTGGTGAGCAGTTCTTC
TRBV5-1	TRBJ1-1	few	TRBD1	CASSLAADRGRRSEAFF	TGCGCCAGCAGCTTGGCCGCGGACAGGGGGCGAAGGAGTGAAGCTTTCTTT
TRBV2	TRBJ2-1	NA	TRBD2	CASRRAGGGYNEQFF	TGTGCCAGCAGGAGAGCGGGGGGTGGCTACAATGAGCAGTTCTTC
TRBV18	TRBJ1-1	few	NA	CASSPVDVEAFF	TGTGCCAGCTCACCAGTGGATGTTGAAGCTTTCTTT
TRBV4-3	TRBJ2-7	few	NA	CASSPRTASYEQYF	TGCGCCAGCAGCCCTCGGACAGCTTCCTACGAGCAGTACTTC
TRBV12-3/TRBV12-4	TRBJ1-1	few	NA	CASSTGGEDTEAFF	TGTGCCAGCAGCACCGGGGGAGAGGACACTGAAGCTTTCTTT
TRBV10-3	TRBJ1-2	many	NA	CAISEYQGSGYGYTF	TGTGCCATCAGTGAGTACCAGGGATCCGGCTATGGCTACACCTTC
TRBV5-1	TRBJ2-7	few	TRBD2	CASSLGLAASYEQYF	TGCGCCAGCAGCTTGGGACTAGCGGCATCCTACGAGCAGTACTTC
TRBV20-1	TRBJ1-2	few	NA	CSASRQGFYGYTF	TGCAGTGCTAGCCGGCAGGGATTCTATGGCTACACCTTC
TRBV3-1	TRBJ1-1	NA	NA	CASSQRGVLRGAEAFF	TGTGCCAGCAGCCAACGCGGGGTACTGAGAGGGGCTGAAGCTTTCTTT
TRBV5-4	TRBJ2-5	few	TRBD2	CASSGTLAGAPYQETQYF	TGTGCCAGCAGCGGCACCCTAGCGGGGGCACCATACCAAGAGACCCAGTACTTC
TRBV2	TRBJ1-3	many	NA	CASSEVSEGASGNTIYF	TGTGCCAGCAGTGAAGTATCTGAAGGGGCCTCTGGAAACACCATATATTTT
TRBV6-5	TRBJ2-4	few	NA	CASSSGGSENIQYF	TGTGCCAGCAGTTCTGGGGGTTCGGAAAACATTCAGTACTTC
TRBV29-1	TRBJ1-5	many	NA	CSVAWGTSNQPQHF	TGCAGCGTTGCATGGGGCACGAGCAATCAGCCCCAGCATTTT
TRBV6-2/TRBV6-3	TRBJ1-2	many	TRBD1	CASSNGQGGYTF	TGTGCCAGCAGCAACGGACAGGGTGGATACACCTTC
TRBV29-1	TRBJ2-5	many	NA	CSVVAVGETQYF	TGCAGCGTTGTTGCGGTCGGGGAGACCCAGTACTTC
TRBV5-5	TRBJ2-4	few	TRBD1	CASRPGTGSLKNIQYF	TGTGCCAGCAGGCCCGGGACAGGCAGTCTCAAAAACATTCAGTACTTC
TRBV20-1	TRBJ1-5	NA	NA	CSARDYRHQPQHF	TGCAGTGCTAGAGATTACAGGCATCAGCCCCAGCATTTT
TRBV2	TRBJ2-2	few	NA	CASRRGHPNTGELFF	TGTGCCAGCAGACGGGGACATCCGAACACCGGGGAGCTGTTTTTT
TRBV6-5	TRBJ2-3	few	NA	CASSSRGGGELTDTQYF	TGTGCCAGCAGTTCCAGGGGCGGCGGGGAACTCACAGATACGCAGTATTTT
TRBV29-1	TRBJ2-7	NA	NA	CSVGGQPSYEQYF	TGCAGCGTGGGGGGACAACCATCCTACGAGCAGTACTTC
TRBV7-9	TRBJ2-1	NA	TRBD2	CASSFSRLAGGREFF	TGTGCCAGCAGCTTTTCCCGACTAGCGGGGGGGCGGGAGTTCTTC
TRBV11-2	TRBJ1-6	NA	TRBD1	CASSSPGTGFSRYNSPLHF	TGTGCCAGCAGCTCCCCCGGGACAGGCTTTTCACGGTATAATTCACCCCTCCACTTT
TRBV3-1	TRBJ1-4	NA	NA	CASSQEVLQGPGLTEKLFF	TGTGCCAGCAGCCAAGAAGTATTACAGGGCCCTGGCCTGACGGAAAAACTGTTTTTT
TRBV27	TRBJ1-1	many	NA	CASSSQALNTEAFF	TGTGCCAGCAGTTCGCAGGCGTTGAACACTGAAGCTTTCTTT
TRBV7-9	TRBJ2-1	NA	NA	CASRTNKQAYNEQFF	TGTGCCAGCAGGACAAACAAACAGGCCTACAATGAGCAGTTCTTC
TRBV20-1	TRBJ2-7	few	NA	CSARYPSTYEQYF	TGCAGTGCTAGATACCCAAGTACCTACGAGCAGTACTTC
TRBV20-1	TRBJ1-1	few	NA	CSANGLRGRTEAFF	TGCAGTGCTAACGGTCTCAGGGGTCGCACTGAAGCTTTCTTT
TRBV25-1	TRBJ2-2	NA	TRBD1	CASSEFFNRGYTGELFF	TGTGCCAGCAGTGAATTCTTCAACAGGGGTTACACCGGGGAGCTGTTTTTT